The present entry profiles one T cell receptor (beta chain) with its context. Cycle 7 day 1, cycle 4 day 1, and baseline were the timepoints at which blood was sampled. The data are from a study of OX40 agonist ivuxolimab in advanced cancers. The wider study: Every 2 weeks, ivuxolimab was infused into the patients intravenously at between 0.01 and 10 mg/kg. Partial responses occurred in Three dose-escalation patients, one with hepatocellular carcinoma and two with cutaneous melanoma.

Generated by immunoSEQ multiplex PCR, the TCRdb table keeps only in-frame clones and is missing some. Of tens of thousands of clones in the sample, 82% were seen once. Trimming shortened V by 1 base and J by 2 bases, and 17 bases separated the two germline ends. CDR1 and CDR2 (germline): SGHTA, FQGNSA. There are 17 residues in the CDR3. This clonotype originated in an adult with an advanced solid tumor such as melanoma, head and neck, liver or kidney cancer. This chain links TRBV7-2 with TRBJ1-2; D ambiguous. The sample here was CD4+ or CD8+ T cells sorted from blood, taken in a trial of the OX40 agonist ivuxolimab. The CDR3 is CASSLVRLGATNYGYTF. As DNA, the CDR3 is TGTGCCAGCAGCTTAGTTAGGCTTGGAGCCACGAACTATGGCTACACCTTC.